The 3 T cell receptor beta chains reported below all come from one sample, sequenced in a study of T cell responses to AZD1222 COVID-19 vaccine. Generated by immunoSEQ multiplex PCR, the TCRdb table keeps only in-frame clones and is missing some. The sample has approximately 120,000 clones; over 85% are singletons. This specimen was peripheral blood, taken on day 0 of AZD1222 vaccination. The source of these receptors is an adult in good health.

The chain employs TRBV3-1 (or the pseudogene TRBV3-2) and TRBJ1-1, with TRBD1 matching 7 bases. The trim removed 4 bases at V and 7 bases at J, leaving 6 bases unmatched. Per germline, CDR1 LGHDT and CDR2 YNNKEL (reference sequence). This CDR3 is 13 amino acids long. The CDR3, as DNA: TGTGCCAGCAGCCCTCAAGGGACAGATGAAGCTTTCTTT. It codes for CASSPQGTDEAFF.

The chain couples TRBV29-1 to TRBJ1-1; TRBD1 matches 7 bases. The junction had 7 bases not matched to a gene; V was cut back by 6 bases and J by 3 bases. Per the germline V gene, CDR1 is SQVTM and CDR2 is ANQGSEA. This CDR3 contains 13 residues. CDR3 in DNA: TGCAGCGTAACGGGACAGTGGCACACTGAAGCTTTCTTT. Translated: CSVTGQWHTEAFF.

The chain recombines TRBV5-6 with TRBJ2-3; weak D call: TRBD2 (5 bases). Trimming cost V 2 bases and J 2 bases, with 12 bases left between them. The CDR3 length is 15 residues. The germline V gene encodes CDR1 SGHDT and CDR2 YYEEEE. In DNA, the CDR3 is TGTGCCAGCAGCTTCGACTACCCCAACACAGATACGCAGTATTTT. Protein sequence: CASSFDYPNTDTQYF.